This record covers a single T cell receptor (beta chain). The target antigen is unknown. This specimen comes from a study of T cell responses to AZD1222 COVID-19 vaccine. Sequencing was performed with immunoSEQ multiplex PCR; in TCRdb, only in-frame clones are kept and a portion is missing. The repertoire consists of roughly 76,000 clones, with 88% occurring once and the leading ten covering approximately 10%. Study conclusions and caveats: Donors in the cohort were predominantly white British and more often female, and clonal diversity was possibly underestimated. The span of vaccine-associated CD4 TCRs extended across spike, with dominance at 160-218 and 743-854. Spike-specific TCR breadth and depth went up after people got two AZD1222 doses.

The V gene lost 0 bases and the J gene lost 0 bases, with 12 bases spanning the gap. The CDR3 loop spans 16 amino acids. Germline V gene data show CDR1 as SGHNT and CDR2 as YYREEE (reference sequence). This sequence joins TRBV5-4 and TRBJ1-1, with D uncertain. Sequenced here: peripheral blood, sampled on day 0 of AZD1222 vaccination. This clonotype was sampled from an adult in good health. This CDR3 is CASSLAFRSMNTEAFF. In nucleotides, the CDR3 is TGTGCCAGCAGCTTGGCTTTTCGATCCATGAACACTGAAGCTTTCTTT.